This TCR beta chain is from a study of blood T cell repertoires in COVID-19. On the study more broadly: From T cells, B-cell-depleted T cells, or PBMCs came the material, which was cDNA or gDNA.

With V trimmed by 3 bases and J by 7 bases, 7 bases remained unmatched. The germline gives CDR1 SGHRS, CDR2 YFSETQ. The CDR3 is 15 residues long. In the original workflow: Researchers report that nucleated cell counts were estimated from reference gene primer amplification. Using immunoSEQ multiplex PCR, the repertoire was profiled, and TCRdb retains in-frame clones only, with some absent. The V and J calls and the clone size are those of that table, but D and trimming were determined from the DNA. Altogether roughly 40,000 clones are present, around nine tenths being singletons, with the ten largest covering about 6%. This clone was found once.

The sequence was obtained from a human donor in a cohort sampled during active COVID-19. V gene TRBV5-1 combines with J gene TRBJ2-1, with 10 bases aligning to TRBD1. Source material: peripheral blood. The CDR3 region is CASSSRQGAGNEQFF. Written as DNA, the CDR3 is TGCGCCAGCAGCTCGCGACAGGGGGCTGGGAATGAGCAGTTCTTC. Combining the CDR3 with reference TRBV5-1 and TRBJ2-1 gives the whole variable domain KAGVTQTPRYLIKTRGQQVTLSCSPISGHRSVSWYQQTPGQGLQFLFEYFSETQRNKGNFPGRFSGRQFSNSRSEMNVSTLELGDSALYLCASSSRQGAGNEQFFGPGTRLTVL.